One TCR beta chain is described in this entry. Its target is unknown. A single base separates this from a much larger clone, so it may be a read error. The sample is drawn from a study of metastatic and nonmetastatic thyroid tumors. Study background: Repertoires from blood and tumor or nodule tissue of malignant and benign thyroid patients were compared.

Study findings and constraints: Malignant thyroid tumors reportedly had TCR beta diversity that was significantly higher than in benign nodules, in blood and tumor.

No treatment had been given to any patient before thyroid surgery. Original handling: A distant-metastasis classifier for papillary thyroid cancer was built using CDR3 differences across clinicopathological groups. TCRdb reassembled clones from the PCR reads with MiXCR. The authors' filters were not applied to this entry. The sample has approximately 35,000 clones; 10% to 14% are singletons. The sequencing sample was made of blood. The TCR was taken from a female donor with papillary thyroid cancer or a benign thyroid nodule (not recorded which). Some clones in this sample may be carry-over from other donors' samples.

The DNA of the CDR3 is TGTGCCTGGAGTTTCCTACTGGGGCGCACAGATACGCAGTATTTT. It encodes CAWSFLLGRTDTQYF. J is TRBJ2-3 and V is TRBV30, with a tentative D call TRBD1 (5 bases). The CDR3 contains 15 residues. Germline CDR1 GTSNPN, CDR2 SVGIG (reference sequence). Trimming removed 2 bases from V and 1 base from J, with 13 bases in between.